The 3 T cell receptor beta chains below all came from one sample that was sequenced in a study of blood T cell repertoires in COVID-19 (dated by TCRdb to the early 2020s). Library creation used the immunoSEQ multiplex PCR assay. Here the immuneACCESS table is served through TCRdb, limited to in-frame sequences with V and J called. Missing clones are a known gap in these copies; in checked studies unresolved V genes cover under half, and the rest lacks a known reason. This sample gives under 130,000 clones in total; approximately 80% of them show up just once. The top ten constitute 37% of the sample. The sample taken for sequencing was peripheral blood. The origin of the receptors is a man at least 80 years old with acute or convalescent COVID-19.

The gene calls are TRBV5-4 and TRBJ1-1, with 11 bases lining up with TRBD1. The V segment lost 3 bases and the J segment 3 bases; nucleotides outside the gene matches: 7. The CDR3 spans 16 residues. Germline V gives CDR1 SGHNT, CDR2 YYREEE (reference sequence). The DNA of the CDR3 is TGTGCCAGCAGCTCAGGACAGGGGGCGATGTACACTGAAGCTTTCTTT. It is translated as CASSSGQGAMYTEAFF.

In nucleotides, the CDR3 is TGTGCCAGCAGCTTATCAAGGACAGGGAACACTGAAGCTTTCTTT. Translation gives CASSLSRTGNTEAFF. The chain recombines TRBV7-3 with TRBJ1-1; TRBD1 aligns across 7 bases. The CDR3 totals 15 residues. Germline V gives CDR1 SGHTA, CDR2 FQGTGA. J lost 1 base, V lost 2 bases, and 4 bases had no gene match. Filled out from reference TRBV7-3 and TRBJ1-1, the complete variable domain reads GAGVSQTPSNKVTEKGKYVELRCDPISGHTALYWYRQSLGQGPEFLIYFQGTGAADDSGLPNDRFFAVRPEGSVSTLKIQRTERGDSAVYLCASSLSRTGNTEAFFGQGTRLTVV.

The chain uses TRBV9 and TRBJ2-3; TRBD2 matches at 10 bases. V was clipped by 4 bases and J by 2 bases; unmatched bases: 7. The CDR3 has 16 residues. Germline V gene sequence: CDR1 SGDLS, CDR2 YYNGEE. CDR3 coding DNA: TGTGCCAGCAGCCTGGGGACTAGCGTTTACACAGATACGCAGTATTTT. It codes for CASSLGTSVYTDTQYF. Drawing the rest from reference TRBV9 and TRBJ2-3, the complete variable domain is DSGVTQTPKHLITATGQRVTLRCSPRSGDLSVYWYQQSLDQGLQFLIQYYNGEERAKGNILERFSAQQFPDLHSELNLSSLELGDSALYFCASSLGTSVYTDTQYFGPGTRLTVL.